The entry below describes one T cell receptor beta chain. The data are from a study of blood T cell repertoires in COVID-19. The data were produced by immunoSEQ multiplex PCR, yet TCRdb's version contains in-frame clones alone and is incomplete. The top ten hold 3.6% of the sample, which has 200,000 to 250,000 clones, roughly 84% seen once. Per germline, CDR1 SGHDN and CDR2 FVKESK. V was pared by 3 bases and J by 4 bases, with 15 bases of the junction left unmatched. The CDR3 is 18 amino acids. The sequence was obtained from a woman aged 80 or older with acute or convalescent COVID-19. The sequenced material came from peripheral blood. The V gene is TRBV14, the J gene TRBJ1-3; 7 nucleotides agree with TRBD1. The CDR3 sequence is CASSHRQGKLEGGNTIYF. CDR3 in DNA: TGTGCCAGCAGCCACCGACAGGGTAAATTGGAGGGAGGAAACACCATATATTTT.